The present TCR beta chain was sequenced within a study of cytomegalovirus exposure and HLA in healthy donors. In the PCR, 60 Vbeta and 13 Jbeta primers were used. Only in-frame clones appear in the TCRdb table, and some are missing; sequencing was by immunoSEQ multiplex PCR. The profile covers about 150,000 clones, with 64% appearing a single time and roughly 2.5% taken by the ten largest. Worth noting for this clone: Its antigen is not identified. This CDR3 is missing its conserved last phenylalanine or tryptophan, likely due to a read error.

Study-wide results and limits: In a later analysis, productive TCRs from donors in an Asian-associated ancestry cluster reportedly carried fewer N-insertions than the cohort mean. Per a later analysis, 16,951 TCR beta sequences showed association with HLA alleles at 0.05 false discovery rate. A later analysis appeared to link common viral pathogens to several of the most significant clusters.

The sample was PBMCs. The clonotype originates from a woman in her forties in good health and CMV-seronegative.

In nucleotides, the CDR3 is TGCAGCGCCGTCGACAGGGGATGGTATGGCTACACCTAC. Translating it yields CSAVDRGWYGYTY. The chain carries TRBV29-1 and TRBJ1-2, with 8 positions matching TRBD1. Germline loops: CDR1 SQVTM, CDR2 ANQGSEA. This CDR3 contains 13 residues. V was pared by 7 bases and J by 5 bases, with 9 bases of the junction left unmatched.